The 29 T cell receptor beta chains reported below all come from one sample, sequenced in a study of T cell clonotyping in hematopoietic cell transplantation (dated by TCRdb to about 2021). The library was produced with the immunoSEQ multiplex PCR assay. Held by TCRdb, this immuneACCESS table contains in-frame sequences only and omits some clones. Under half of the omission traces to an unresolved V gene where checked; the cause of the rest is unknown. In all, the sample holds several thousand clones, and roughly 84% of those were seen once. Together, the top ten hold 25% to 30% of the sample. The time point label, read with the paper, signifies: recipient sample about 28 days before transplant, after cytoreduction. The input for sequencing was peripheral blood mononuclear cells, taken before stem cell transplant. The origin of the receptors is a woman aged 60-75 years with acute myeloid leukemia. Some clones in this sample may be carry-over from other donors' samples.

The chain uses TRBV7-2 and TRBJ1-2, with TRBD1 matching over 10 bases. The CDR3 spans 14 residues. The germline V gene has CDR1 SGHTA and CDR2 FQGNSA. V lost 4 bases and J lost 5; bases outside the gene matches: 4. The CDR3 coding sequence is TGTGCCAGCAGCTCGTGGGACAGGGGATATGGCTACACCTTC. This codes for CASSSWDRGYGYTF.

The V call is TRBV6-6, the J call TRBJ2-5; D uncertain. The end of the DNA is better explained by TRBJ2-7, so the J call may be wrong. CDR3 length: 11 amino acids. CDR1 is MNHNY and CDR2 is SVGAGI in the germline V gene (reference sequence). CDR3 region: CATKVSYEQYF. As DNA, the CDR3 is TGTGCCACCAAAGTTAGCTACGAGCAGTACTTC.

This rearrangement joins TRBV28 to TRBJ2-5; D tentatively fits TRBD1 or TRBD2 (6 bases each). Trimming cost V 5 bases and J 0 bases, with 16 bases left between them. This CDR3 region has 16 residues. Germline loops: CDR1 MDHEN, CDR2 SYDVKM. In nucleotides, the CDR3 is TGTGCCAGCAGTCCCCTGACTAGGGGGTACCAAGAGACCCAGTACTTC. Protein: CASSPLTRGYQETQYF.

Written as DNA, the CDR3 is TGCGCCAGCAGCTTGGAGGGAAACACCATATATTTT. Amino acids: CASSLEGNTIYF. The V and J genes are TRBV5-1 and TRBJ1-3; D remains ambiguous. Germline CDR1 reads SGHRS; CDR2 reads YFSETQ. The CDR3 is 12 amino acids. V was pared by 0 bases and J by 4 bases, with 2 bases between.

This chain links TRBV15 with TRBJ1-5; D may be TRBD1 (5 bases). V lost 0 bases to trimming and J lost 2 bases, with 20 bases between them. The germline gives CDR1 LNHNV, CDR2 YYDKDF (reference sequence). This CDR3 contains 19 residues. The CDR3 bases are TGTGCCACCAGCAGAGATTGGATGAGGCGAAGAGGGGGCAATCAGCCCCAGCATTTT. This translates into CATSRDWMRRRGGNQPQHF.

The count of this clone is one. The chain combines TRBV4-1 with TRBJ1-1, with 7 positions matching TRBD1. Trimming removed 4 bases from V and 6 bases from J; junction bases left unmatched: 5. The CDR3 length is 13 residues. The germline V gene has CDR1 MGHRA and CDR2 YSYEKL. The CDR3 protein is CASSPGGRAEAFF. Written as DNA, the CDR3 is TGCGCCAGCAGCCCAGGGGGAAGGGCTGAAGCTTTCTTT.

V and J are TRBV4-3 and TRBJ2-3; TRBD1 agrees at 10 bases. With V trimmed by 3 bases and J by 1 base, 10 bases remained unmatched. This CDR3 has 18 residues. Germline CDR1 reads LGHNA; CDR2 reads YSLEER. The CDR3 bases are TGCGCCAGCAGCCAGAGCATATCCGGGACAGGGGGCACAGATACGCAGTATTTT. This encodes CASSQSISGTGGTDTQYF.

V usage is TRBV6-4 and J usage is TRBJ1-2; D unclear. Germline loops: CDR1 MRHNA, CDR2 SNTAGT. The CDR3 length is 16 residues. Trimming cost V 3 bases and J 1 base, with 15 bases left between them. CDR3 residues: CASSEGSKVFNYGYTF. The DNA of the CDR3 is TGTGCCAGCAGTGAGGGCAGTAAAGTATTTAACTATGGCTACACCTTC.

J is TRBJ2-5 and V is TRBV2; TRBD2 is a possible D gene (5 bases). This CDR3 comprises 14 residues. Trimming cost V 8 bases and J 3 bases, with 16 bases left between them. The germline V gene has CDR1 SNHLY and CDR2 FYNNEI. CDR3 sequence reads: CASLQQRGKETQYF. The CDR3 DNA reads as TGTGCCAGCCTACAGCAACGGGGAAAAGAGACCCAGTACTTC.

CDR3 DNA sequence: TGCAGCGTGTCGGACAGGGGGACTAGCGGGAATATTCACGGGGAGCTGTTTTTT. Its protein product is CSVSDRGTSGNIHGELFF. The rearrangement joins TRBV29-1 to TRBJ2-2, with 13 nucleotides matching TRBD2. Germline CDR1 reads SQVTM; CDR2 reads ANQGSEA. V gave up 6 bases and J gave up 7 bases; unmatched junction bases: 17. This CDR3 spans 18 amino acids.

The rearrangement links TRBV30 to TRBJ2-3, with TRBD1 identical over 9 bases. With 2 bases clipped from V and 6 bases from J, the junction kept 6 bases outside the gene matches. The germline V gene has CDR1 GTSNPN and CDR2 SVGIG (reference sequence). The CDR3 consists of 14 residues. CDR3 DNA sequence: TGTGCCTGGAGTACCGGGACAGGGTTGGATACGCAGTATTTT. This codes for CAWSTGTGLDTQYF.

This clone is labeled medium-sized. The chain couples TRBV6-1 to TRBJ1-4; D remains unclear. The CDR3 contains 15 residues. Germline V CDR1 and CDR2: MNHNS, SASEGT. V lost 0 bases and J 7 bases, leaving 12 bases between the germline ends. The CDR3: CASSEASAGVEKLFF. CDR3 DNA: TGTGCCAGCAGTGAAGCCAGTGCCGGGGTTGAAAAACTGTTTTTT.

J is TRBJ2-5 and V is TRBV27; TRBD2 matches 10 bases. Losses at the gene ends were 6 bases for V and 4 bases for J; bases not matched to a gene: 2. Germline assignment: CDR1 MNHEY and CDR2 SMNVEV (reference sequence). This CDR3 is 13 amino acids long. This CDR3 reads CASRAGGGETQYF. The CDR3 bases are TGTGCCAGCAGAGCGGGAGGGGGAGAGACCCAGTACTTC.

The V and J genes are TRBV5-8 and TRBJ1-3, with D unresolved. Germline assignment: CDR1 SGHTS and CDR2 YDEGEE. This CDR3 contains 17 residues. V was clipped by 3 bases and J by 1 base, with 17 bases between them. The CDR3, as DNA: TGTGCCAGCAGCTCTCCTTATCGTCGGGGATCTGGAAACACCATATATTTT. Protein product: CASSSPYRRGSGNTIYF.

This clone occurred once. V usage is TRBV10-2 and J usage is TRBJ1-1; TRBD1 agrees at 7 bases. Per the germline V gene, CDR1 is WSHSY and CDR2 is SAAADI. The CDR3 is made up of 13 amino acids. The ends lost 8 bases at V and 2 bases at J; junction bases unmatched: 5. The CDR3 DNA reads TGCGCCAGCCTCAACAGGGGAAACACTGAAGCTTTCTTT. It codes for CASLNRGNTEAFF.

V usage is TRBV4-3 and J usage is TRBJ1-5; D gene unclear. Trimming pared 1 base from V and 5 bases from J, leaving 15 bases between. CDR3 length equals 16 residues. CDR1 is LGHNA, CDR2 YSLEER, per germline. Here the CDR3 reads CASSQAMTAGDQPQHF. CDR3 sequence (DNA): TGCGCCAGCAGCCAAGCTATGACCGCGGGAGATCAGCCCCAGCATTTT.

The chain combines TRBV27 with TRBJ1-5; D is perhaps TRBD1 (6 bases). This CDR3 spans 10 amino acids. The germline gives CDR1 MNHEY, CDR2 SMNVEV (reference sequence). The CDR3 region is CAAGDQPQHF. The CDR3 nucleotides read TGTGCTGCAGGGGATCAGCCCCAGCATTTT.

V and J are TRBV28 and TRBJ1-4; D unclear. This CDR3 contains 16 residues. V shed 6 bases and J shed 5 bases, with 19 bases lying between them. Germline values: CDR1 MDHEN, CDR2 SYDVKM. The CDR3 sequence is CASSERTGSGNEKLFF. For the CDR3, the DNA is TGTGCCAGCAGCGAAAGGACGGGATCCGGGAATGAAAAACTGTTTTTT.

The rearrangement links TRBV5-1 to TRBJ2-7, with unresolved D. Per the germline V gene, CDR1 is SGHRS and CDR2 is YFSETQ. V shed 4 bases and J shed 0 bases, with 11 bases lying between them. The CDR3 length is 14 residues. CDR3 nucleotides: TGCGCCAGCAGCCTTGGCGTGGTCTCCTACGAGCAGTACTTC. Residues: CASSLGVVSYEQYF.

Comments on this clone: The junction departs from the called germline gene at one end, perhaps through a read error. The J gene is TRBJ1-2, the V gene TRBV10-3; possibly TRBD1 for D (5 bases). There are 13 residues in the CDR3. Per the germline V gene, CDR1 is ENHRY and CDR2 is SYGVKD. The CDR3 nucleotides are TGTGCCATCAGTCCAGGGACCTACTATGGCTACGCCTTC. Amino acid sequence: CAISPGTYYGYAF.

The chain couples TRBV19 to TRBJ2-4; 11 nucleotides match TRBD2. Germline V gene lookup returns CDR1 LNHDA and CDR2 SQIVND (reference sequence). The CDR3 is 16 amino acids. J was trimmed by 0 bases and V by 4 bases; bases with no gene match: 2. The CDR3 sequence is CASSTLAGGAKNIQYF. In nucleotides, the CDR3 is TGTGCCAGTAGTACTCTAGCGGGAGGAGCCAAAAACATTCAGTACTTC. The full variable domain, its missing parts supplied by reference TRBV19 and TRBJ2-4, is DGGITQSPKYLFRKEGQNVTLSCEQNLNHDAMYWYRQDPGQGLRLIYYSQIVNDFQKGDIAEGYSVSREKKESFPLTVTSAQKNPTAFYLCASSTLAGGAKNIQYFGAGTRLSVL.

The chain recombines TRBV7-8 with TRBJ2-3; TRBD2 aligns across 8 bases. Per the germline V gene, CDR1 is SGHVS and CDR2 is FQNEAQ. The CDR3 totals 16 residues. After removal of 5 bases from V and 4 bases from J, the junction contained 11 bases not matched to a gene. CDR3 sequence: CASSQGTSPGSDTQYF. CDR3 DNA: TGTGCCAGCAGCCAAGGGACTAGTCCAGGTTCAGATACGCAGTATTTT.

This sequence joins TRBV19 and TRBJ2-2; no clear D gene. This CDR3 has 13 residues. Trimming pared 0 bases from V and 6 bases from J, leaving 5 bases between. Germline lookup yields CDR1 LNHDA and CDR2 SQIVND (reference sequence). The CDR3 DNA reads TGTGCCAGTAGTATAGATGCCCCCGGGGAGCTGTTTTTT. Amino acid sequence: CASSIDAPGELFF. The full variable domain, with the rest looked up from reference TRBV19 and TRBJ2-2, is DGGITQSPKYLFRKEGQNVTLSCEQNLNHDAMYWYRQDPGQGLRLIYYSQIVNDFQKGDIAEGYSVSREKKESFPLTVTSAQKNPTAFYLCASSIDAPGELFFGEGSRLTVL.

This chain joins TRBV9 and TRBJ2-5, with D hard to call. Trimming removed 0 bases from V and 5 bases from J, with 5 bases in between. Germline V gene sequence: CDR1 SGDLS, CDR2 YYNGEE. CDR3 length: 12 amino acids. The CDR3 sequence: CASSVEGETQYF. The CDR3 DNA sequence: TGTGCCAGCAGCGTAGAAGGGGAGACCCAGTACTTC.

This clone showed up just once. The chain combines TRBV5-1 with TRBJ2-3; D gene ambiguous. The CDR3 is made up of 15 amino acids. CDR1 is SGHRS and CDR2 is YFSETQ in the germline V gene. With 2 bases removed from V and 2 bases from J, the gap between germline ends came to 12 bases. The CDR3, as DNA: TGCGCCAGCAGCTTTGGAATAGTAGTCACAGATACGCAGTATTTT. It encodes CASSFGIVVTDTQYF.

The chain recombines TRBV14 with TRBJ2-7; 8 nucleotides agree with TRBD2. The CDR3 has 15 residues. CDR1 and CDR2 (germline): SGHDN, FVKESK. The V and J ends lost 1 base and 3 bases, in that order; junction bases with no gene match: 5. CDR3 region: CASSQAGLALYEQYF. DNA of the CDR3: TGTGCCAGCAGCCAAGCCGGACTAGCCCTCTACGAGCAGTACTTC.

The J gene is TRBJ2-5, the V gene TRBV9; TRBD1 agrees at 9 bases. J lost 5 bases, V lost 3 bases, and 11 bases had no gene match. There are 16 residues in the CDR3. The germline CDR1 and CDR2 sequences are SGDLS and YYNGEE. In nucleotides, the CDR3 is TGTGCCAGCAGCGAGCGGACAGGGGAAATTTGGGAGACCCAGTACTTC. This codes for CASSERTGEIWETQYF.

This rearrangement joins TRBV28 to TRBJ2-7; the D call may be TRBD1 or TRBD2 (6 bases each). There are 15 residues in the CDR3. Germline CDR1 reads MDHEN; CDR2 reads SYDVKM. The CDR3 is CASKGGLGSSYEQYF. The CDR3 coding sequence is TGTGCTTCAAAGGGGGGATTGGGAAGCTCCTACGAGCAGTACTTC.

The V and J genes are TRBV7-5 and TRBJ2-2; no check of the table's D call, TRBD2, against the DNA was made. TRBV7-5 is given as a pseudogene. The CDR3 is made up of 17 amino acids. CDR3 in DNA: TGTGCCAGAAGCCTAACCCCGGGGGGCCGGGGCACCGGGGAGCTGTTTTTT. This gives the protein CARSLTPGGRGTGELFF.